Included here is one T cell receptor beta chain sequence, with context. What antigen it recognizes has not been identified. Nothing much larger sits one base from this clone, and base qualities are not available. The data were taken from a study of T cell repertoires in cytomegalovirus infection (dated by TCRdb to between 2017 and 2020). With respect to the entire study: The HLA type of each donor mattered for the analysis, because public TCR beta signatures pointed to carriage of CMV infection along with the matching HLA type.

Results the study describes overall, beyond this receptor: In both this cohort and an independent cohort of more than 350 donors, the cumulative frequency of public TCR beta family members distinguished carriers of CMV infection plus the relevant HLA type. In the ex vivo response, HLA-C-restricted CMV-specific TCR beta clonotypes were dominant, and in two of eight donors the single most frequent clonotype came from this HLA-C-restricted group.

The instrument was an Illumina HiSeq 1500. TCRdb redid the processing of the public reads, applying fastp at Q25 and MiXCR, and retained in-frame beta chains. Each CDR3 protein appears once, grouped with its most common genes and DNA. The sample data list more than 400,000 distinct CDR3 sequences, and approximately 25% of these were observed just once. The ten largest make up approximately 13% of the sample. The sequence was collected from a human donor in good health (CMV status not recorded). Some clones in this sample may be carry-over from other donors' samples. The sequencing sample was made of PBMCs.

CDR3 loop: CASIRISAGNTIYF. In nucleotides, the sequence is TGTGCCAGCATAAGGATCTCTGCAGGAAACACCATATATTTT. The V gene is TRBV12-3 or TRBV12-4 and the J gene is TRBJ1-3; the D gene is not confidently resolved. Cut back by 7 bases and 4 bases, the V and J ends lie 14 bases apart. The CDR3 runs 14 residues from the cysteine to the phenylalanine. This entry keeps only the CDR3 DNA: 42 bases, framed from base 1.